The TCR beta chain described here comes from a study of T cells in Graves' hyperthyroidism and ophthalmopathy. Overall study: Peripheral blood was acquired at first diagnosis, ahead of any therapy whatsoever.

Looked up from germline, CDR1 is SGHNT and CDR2 is YENEEA. The ends were cut back, 3 bases at V and 2 bases at J, with 13 bases in the middle. This CDR3 is 15 amino acids long. Amplification yielded TCR beta CDR3 regions, with RNA transcripts as the source. With the HTBI primer set, the TCR CDR3 went through a first round of RT-PCR. MiXCR, applied by TCRdb to the multiplex PCR reads, yields one record per CDR3 protein. The table lists about 480,000 distinct CDR3 sequences, approximately 15% of them singletons. What was sequenced was blood. The receptor's source is a woman aged 18-35 years with Graves' hyperthyroidism. The chain recombines TRBV11-3 with TRBJ2-5; no reliable D call. CDR3 loop: CASSFRGSGQETQYF. The CDR3 DNA follows: TGTGCCAGCAGCTTCCGTGGGTCTGGACAAGAGACCCAGTACTTC.